The rows below give T cell receptor beta chains drawn from one sample of a study of CD8 T cells in ankylosing spondylitis. From the 5' RACE reads, TCRdb called clonotypes with MiXCR, one entry per CDR3 protein. The profile shows about 540,000 distinct CDR3 sequences, 9.5% to 15% of them singletons. The sample taken for sequencing was blood, either unsorted or a sorted T cell fraction (not recorded which). The receptors were sampled from a male donor with ankylosing spondylitis. The CDR3 runs from the conserved cysteine through the conserved F or W. The D gene is left open where the match is weak. The listing skips clone size in some rows; elsewhere it reads once, few, many or a size class.

cdr3_nt cdr3_aa clone_size j_call d_call v_call
TGCGCCAGCAGCTTTGATGGGGCGGGCGAAAAACTGTTTTTT CASSFDGAGEKLFF few TRBJ1-4 . TRBV5-1
TGTGCCAGCAGCTTAGGAACAGGGGGCCTAGAGACCCAGTACTTC CASSLGTGGLETQYF few TRBJ2-5 TRBD1 TRBV7-9
TGTGCCAGCAGTCCATGGGACACCTATGGCTACACCTTC CASSPWDTYGYTF many TRBJ1-2 . TRBV12-3/TRBV12-4
TGTGCCAGCAGCTTGGGGGCTAGCGGGAGGGCCGCAGATACGCAGTATTTT CASSLGASGRAADTQYF few TRBJ2-3 TRBD2 TRBV7-2
TGTGCCAGCAGCGACCGACAGACCCCTAACACTGAAGCTTTCTTT CASSDRQTPNTEAFF few TRBJ1-1 . TRBV11-2
TGCGCCAGCAGCCATCGGACAGGGGGGAACGAGCAGTACTTC CASSHRTGGNEQYF few TRBJ2-7 TRBD1 TRBV4-1
TGTGCCAGCTCAGAACAACCGGACAGGGGAGGTACTGAAGCTTTCTTT CASSEQPDRGGTEAFF . TRBJ1-1 TRBD1 TRBV18
TGTGCCAGCAGGCGCGTCGGGGAGGAGGGCTACACCTTC CASRRVGEEGYTF few TRBJ1-2 . TRBV3-1
TGTGCCAGCAGCTTAAGGGCGGACAGGGATGAGGAGACCCAGTACTTC CASSLRADRDEETQYF . TRBJ2-5 TRBD1 TRBV7-8
TGTGCCAGCTCACCGGACGGATTTGCCTACAATGAGCAGTTCTTC CASSPDGFAYNEQFF . TRBJ2-1 . TRBV18
TGTGCCAGCAGCCGTAGCAATGAGCAGTTCTTC CASSRSNEQFF many TRBJ2-1 . TRBV3-1
TGTGCCATCAGGGGGGTACAGCAAGAGACCCAGTACTTC CAIRGVQQETQYF many TRBJ2-5 . TRBV10-3
TGTGCCAGCAGCAGGAGCCTGTTGGCCTACGAGCAGTACTTC CASSRSLLAYEQYF . TRBJ2-7 . TRBV7-6
TGTGCCAGCAGCCCTCCGGAGACAGGGAACCCTAAGCCCCTCCACTTT CASSPPETGNPKPLHF . TRBJ1-6 TRBD1 TRBV7-9
TGTGCCACCAGCAGAGGCCAGGGCGTGAGTTCACCCCTCCACTTT CATSRGQGVSSPLHF many TRBJ1-6 . TRBV15
TGTGCCAGCAGCCTACAGACAGGGGGGAATTCACCCCTCCACTTT CASSLQTGGNSPLHF . TRBJ1-6 TRBD1 TRBV2
TGCAGTGCTAGAGACTCGGGACTACCCACCGGGGAGCTGTTTTTT CSARDSGLPTGELFF . TRBJ2-2 TRBD2 TRBV20-1
TGTGCCAGCAGTCCCCCTGGAGTCATGAACACTGAAGCTTTCTTT CASSPPGVMNTEAFF few TRBJ1-1 . TRBV6-1
TGCGCCAGCAGCTTAAGGGGGGCCACGAACACTGAAGCTTTCTTT CASSLRGATNTEAFF . TRBJ1-1 . TRBV5-1
TGTGCCAGCAGCGTCCTGAGCGGCACCTACGAGCAGTACTTC CASSVLSGTYEQYF . TRBJ2-7 . TRBV9
TGTGCCAGCAGCTCTTTGGCAGGGGAGCACACCGGGGAGCTGTTTTTT CASSSLAGEHTGELFF few TRBJ2-2 . TRBV11-1
TGTGCCAGCAGTACAACCTACACCGACACCGGGGAGCTGTTTTTT CASSTTYTDTGELFF many TRBJ2-2 . TRBV12-3/TRBV12-4
TGCAGTGCTAGAGAACCCCTCGACGCCACTGAAGCTTTCTTT CSAREPLDATEAFF few TRBJ1-1 . TRBV20-1
TGTGCCAGCAGCTTAGATCTTGGCGGGAGGGCCGGCGAGCAGTTCTTC CASSLDLGGRAGEQFF . TRBJ2-1 TRBD2 TRBV11-3
TGCAGTGCGGGACAGGGGGCGTACAATGAGCAGTTCTTC CSAGQGAYNEQFF many TRBJ2-1 TRBD1 TRBV20-1
TGCAGCGTTGAAGGAGCGGACTCTCCAGAGACCCAGTACTTC CSVEGADSPETQYF many TRBJ2-5 . TRBV29-1
TGTGCCAGCAAACACCTACCGGGAGGCTACACCTTC CASKHLPGGYTF . TRBJ1-2 . TRBV6-2/TRBV6-3
TGCAGCGTGCAAACAGGGGAAGCTAACTATGGCTACACCTTC CSVQTGEANYGYTF few TRBJ1-2 TRBD1 TRBV29-1
TGCAGTGCTCCCGGGAGGAGTGGAAACACCATATATTTT CSAPGRSGNTIYF . TRBJ1-3 . TRBV20-1
TGCAGCGTTTCCACAGGGTTCCAAGAGACCCAGTACTTC CSVSTGFQETQYF many TRBJ2-5 . TRBV29-1
TGCATCACCGGGGACAGAGTTTATGGCTACACCTTC CITGDRVYGYTF few TRBJ1-2 TRBD1 TRBV20-1
TGTGCCTGGTTCCCCCGGGACAGAGGCCAAGAGACCCAGTACTTC CAWFPRDRGQETQYF . TRBJ2-5 TRBD1 TRBV30
TGCGCCAGCGGAGCGGGTGAGGATACGCAGTATTTT CASGAGEDTQYF few TRBJ2-3 . TRBV10-2
TGTGCCAGCAGCCTTGGGACAGATTATCAGCCCCAGCATTTT CASSLGTDYQPQHF many TRBJ1-5 TRBD1 TRBV7-9
TGTGCCAGCAGTTTCTCGAGTGTGGCAGTAGGCAATTCACCCCTCCACTTT CASSFSSVAVGNSPLHF . TRBJ1-6 . TRBV27
TGCGCCAGCAGCTTGATCCTAGCGGGAGAGAATGAGCAGTTCTTC CASSLILAGENEQFF . TRBJ2-1 TRBD2 TRBV5-1
TGTGCCAGCAGCCCACAACCCGATGGGGCGCAGTACTTC CASSPQPDGAQYF . TRBJ2-5 . TRBV7-9
TGTGCCAGCAGTTTGAGACTAGCGGGAAATGAGCAGTTCTTC CASSLRLAGNEQFF many TRBJ2-1 TRBD2 TRBV12-3/TRBV12-4
TGTGCCAGCAGCCACCTTAGCACCGGGGAGCTGTTTTTT CASSHLSTGELFF . TRBJ2-2 . TRBV11-3
TGTGCCAGCAGCCCCCGAGGGGACCCCTCCTACAATGAGCAGTTCTTC CASSPRGDPSYNEQFF . TRBJ2-1 . TRBV11-3
TGTGCCAGCAGACTGGGACAGCTTAACACCGGGGAGCTGTTTTTT CASRLGQLNTGELFF few TRBJ2-2 TRBD1 TRBV4-2
TGTGCCAGCAGTTGGGAGCGTACCGGGGAGCTGTTTTTT CASSWERTGELFF . TRBJ2-2 . TRBV27
TGCAGTGCTAGAGATTTCCGGGAGGCCGACACCGGGGAGCTGTTTTTT CSARDFREADTGELFF many TRBJ2-2 TRBD2 TRBV20-1
TGCAGTGCTAGGGTGGTGATCCCCTCTCGGGATGAGACCCAGTACTTC CSARVVIPSRDETQYF . TRBJ2-5 . TRBV20-1
TGCAGTGCTAGCCCGGGGTCGGGCTATGGCTACACCTTC CSASPGSGYGYTF . TRBJ1-2 . TRBV20-1
TGCGCCAGCAGCTCTTTAGTGGGAACTGAAGCTTTCTTT CASSSLVGTEAFF few TRBJ1-1 . TRBV10-1
TGCGCCAGCAGCTTGGCCGGGACGGATAATTCACCCCTCCACTTT CASSLAGTDNSPLHF many TRBJ1-6 . TRBV5-1
TGCAGTGCTAGAGGCGATGGACAGGGCACTGAAGCTTTCTTT CSARGDGQGTEAFF . TRBJ1-1 TRBD1 TRBV20-1
TGCGCCAGCAGCTTGACGTACAGCCCTAATGAAAAACTGTTTTTT CASSLTYSPNEKLFF many TRBJ1-4 . TRBV5-1
TGCGCCAGCAGTGAGCGGGGGGCCGGAACGAGGAATCAGCCCCAGCATTTT CASSERGAGTRNQPQHF . TRBJ1-5 . TRBV10-2
TGTGCCAGCAGCCAGGATTACTCTGGGGCCAACGTCCTGACTTTC CASSQDYSGANVLTF . TRBJ2-6 . TRBV3-1
TGTGCCAGCTCCCGAAGGGGAGCGGGATCGATAACCTACGAGCAGTACTTC CASSRRGAGSITYEQYF . TRBJ2-7 TRBD2 TRBV6-1
TGTGCCAGCAGTTTGAGCGGGAGGGCCACCGGGGAGCTGTTTTTT CASSLSGRATGELFF . TRBJ2-2 TRBD2 TRBV12-3/TRBV12-4
TGTGCCAGTAAACGCCTGAACACTGAAGCTTTCTTT CASKRLNTEAFF few TRBJ1-1 . TRBV28